These 10 T cell receptor beta chains were sequenced from one sample in a study of blood T cell repertoires in COVID-19. TCRdb's table, derived via immunoSEQ multiplex PCR, lists solely in-frame clones and lacks some. The sample carries roughly 150,000 clones, around 81% recorded once. Sequences were obtained from peripheral blood. Receptor source: a woman between 50 and 59 years old with acute or convalescent COVID-19.

The chain has TRBV12-3 or TRBV12-4 and TRBJ1-1; tentatively, D is TRBD1 (5 bases). CDR3 size: 13 residues. Between the trimmed V and J ends, which lost 7 bases and 5 bases, there was a span of 14 bases. CDR3 sequence (DNA): TGTGCCAGCAAACTTCAGGGAAGGACTGAAGCTTTCTTT. This translates into CASKLQGRTEAFF.

The chain has TRBV18 and TRBJ2-1; possibly TRBD2 for D (5 bases). Trimming stripped 3 bases from V and 9 bases from J, with 12 bases between. The CDR3 covers 13 residues. Per germline, CDR1 KGHSH and CDR2 LQKENI. The CDR3 spells CASSPNDEGEQFF. The CDR3 DNA is TGTGCCAGCTCACCGAACGACGAGGGTGAGCAGTTCTTC. Full variable domain (remainder filled in from reference TRBV18 and TRBJ2-1): NAGVMQNPRHLVRRRGQEARLRCSPMKGHSHVYWYRQLPEEGLKFMVYLQKENIIDESGMPKERFSAEFPKEGPSILRIQQVVRGDSAAYFCASSPNDEGEQFFGPGTRLTVL.

The V call is TRBV2, the J call TRBJ1-6; D not certain. In germline, CDR1 is SNHLY, CDR2 FYNNEI. This CDR3 has 15 amino acids. V was shortened by 8 bases and J by 8 bases, with 19 bases between the two germline ends. CDR3 DNA sequence: TGTGCCAGCGGTTCCGATCGACCAAGCGATTCACCCCTCCACTTT. Its translation is CASGSDRPSDSPLHF. The full variable domain, completed using reference TRBV2 and TRBJ1-6, is EPEVTQTPSHQVTQMGQEVILRCVPISNHLYFYWYRQILGQKVEFLVSFYNNEISEKSEIFDDQFSVERPDGSNFTLKIRSTKLEDSAMYFCASGSDRPSDSPLHFGNGTRLTVT.

The V gene is TRBV19, the J gene TRBJ1-1; D gene uncertain. The CDR3 is 12 residues long. Deletions cut 4 bases from V and 5 bases from J, with 8 bases between. Germline CDR1 is LNHDA and CDR2 is SQIVND (reference sequence). CDR3: CASSRADTEAFF. CDR3 sequence (DNA): TGTGCCAGTAGTAGAGCGGATACTGAAGCTTTCTTT. Full variable domain (missing parts from reference TRBV19 and TRBJ1-1): DGGITQSPKYLFRKEGQNVTLSCEQNLNHDAMYWYRQDPGQGLRLIYYSQIVNDFQKGDIAEGYSVSREKKESFPLTVTSAQKNPTAFYLCASSRADTEAFFGQGTRLTVV.

The sample holds one count of this clone. This rearrangement joins TRBV7-2 to TRBJ2-1, with D tentatively TRBD2 (5 bases). Germline CDR1 and CDR2: SGHTA and FQGNSA. The V gene lost 2 bases and the J gene lost 8 bases, with 10 bases spanning the gap. This CDR3 contains 13 residues. The CDR3 DNA sequence: TGTGCCAGCAGCTTAAAGTTCGGGGATGAGCAGTTCTTC. This translates into CASSLKFGDEQFF.

CDR3 in DNA: TGTGCCAGCACCCCGGGACAGACAAACACTGAAGCTTTCTTT. It specifies CASTPGQTNTEAFF. V usage is TRBV28 and J usage is TRBJ1-1; 7 nucleotides agree with TRBD1. CDR3 length: 14 amino acids. V was pared by 7 bases and J by 2 bases, with 7 bases of the junction left unmatched. CDR1 is MDHEN, CDR2 SYDVKM, per germline.

This clone was observed once. The rearrangement links TRBV5-1 to TRBJ1-2; 8 bases agree with TRBD1. Germline V gene lookup returns CDR1 SGHRS and CDR2 YFSETQ. The CDR3 runs to 14 residues. The ends lost 6 bases at V and 4 bases at J; junction bases unmatched: 8. This chain's CDR3 is CASTDSGGVYGYTF. Here the CDR3 DNA reads TGCGCCAGCACCGACTCAGGGGGCGTCTATGGCTACACCTTC.

J is TRBJ1-1 and V is TRBV7-3; TRBD1 is a possible D gene (6 bases). Trimming left V 6 bases short and J 1 base short, with 9 bases between. The CDR3 spans 13 residues. Germline CDR1 is SGHTA and CDR2 is FQGTGA. The CDR3, as DNA: TGTGCCAGCAGACGACAGGAGAACACTGAAGCTTTCTTT. It translates to CASRRQENTEAFF.

This clone appeared a single time. The chain couples TRBV9 to TRBJ1-5; unclear D gene. The CDR3 is made up of 14 amino acids. The germline gives CDR1 SGDLS, CDR2 YYNGEE. Trimming removed 0 bases at V and 2 bases at J, with 6 bases between. The CDR3 loop is CASSVDAGNQPQHF. Written as DNA, the CDR3 is TGTGCCAGCAGCGTAGACGCAGGCAATCAGCCCCAGCATTTT.

The rearrangement joins TRBV7-2 to TRBJ1-5; D gene ambiguous. The germline V gene encodes CDR1 SGHTA and CDR2 FQGNSA. There are 15 residues in the CDR3. Trimming shortened V by 4 bases and J by 1 base, and 11 bases separated the two germline ends. The CDR3: CASSSQTGSNQPQHF. CDR3 bases: TGTGCCAGCAGCTCTCAGACCGGGAGCAATCAGCCCCAGCATTTT.